This T cell receptor beta chain was retrieved from a study of regulatory T cells in long-lasting Graves disease. This CDR3 contains 14 residues. The V and J ends lost 3 bases and 4 bases respectively, with 10 bases between them. The germline gives CDR1 LGHDT, CDR2 YNNKEL (reference sequence). Described time point: newly diagnosed GD, antithyroid drugs for less than 3 months. The TCR library used RNA extracted from PBMCs. Researchers made TCR beta libraries by using iRepertoire HTBI primers and running Arm-PCR on CDR3 regions. A single record per CDR3 protein comes from TCRdb applying MiXCR to the multiplex PCR reads. Among roughly 610,000 distinct CDR3 sequences listed, roughly 15% were seen once. These records were also assigned to another study, of T cells in Graves' hyperthyroidism and ophthalmopathy.

The receptor's source is a woman aged 30 to 39 with Graves disease. The specimen comprised peripheral blood mononuclear cells (PBMCs), sampled at new diagnosis, from a patient treated with antithyroid drugs. J is TRBJ2-1 and V is TRBV3-1; a possible D gene is TRBD1 (5 bases). The CDR3 DNA reads as TGTGCCAGCAGCCATCCAGACAGATACAATGAGCAGTTCTTC. As protein: CASSHPDRYNEQFF.